This T cell receptor (beta chain) is from a study of regulatory T cells in long-lasting Graves disease. Study-level results: Limited samples may have lowered accuracy.

The CDR3 spans 15 residues. Deletions cut 3 bases from V and 4 bases from J, with 15 bases between. Germline CDR1 is SGDLS and CDR2 is YYNGEE. This clonotype has a handful of counts. Its antigen is not identified. Building of the TCR beta libraries involved iRepertoire HTBI primers and Arm-PCR of CDR3 regions. TCRdb used MiXCR to reprocess the multiplex PCR reads, holding one entry per CDR3 protein. The table has a few hundred thousand distinct CDR3 sequences, roughly 17% seen once. Time point meaning: newly diagnosed GD, antithyroid drugs for less than 3 months. PBMC-derived RNA was used for the TCR library. These data were also reused for a study on T cells in Graves' hyperthyroidism and ophthalmopathy.

The material was peripheral blood mononuclear cells (PBMCs), obtained at new diagnosis, from a patient treated with antithyroid drugs. This chain joins TRBV9 and TRBJ2-3, with D possibly matching TRBD1 (8 bases). The source is a woman under 30 with Graves disease. The DNA for the CDR3 is TGTGCCAGCAGCGCAGGGGGCGGGAGCGCAGATACGCAGTATTTT. It translates to CASSAGGGSADTQYF.